The 3 T cell receptor beta chains reported below all come from one sample, sequenced in a study of blood T cell repertoires in COVID-19. Sequencing was performed with immunoSEQ multiplex PCR; in TCRdb, only in-frame clones are kept and a portion is missing. This table holds about 160,000 clones, roughly 85% found once. Specimen: peripheral blood. The receptors were sampled from a man between 40 and 49 years old with acute or convalescent COVID-19.

This chain joins TRBV6-2 or TRBV6-3 and TRBJ2-3; D is perhaps TRBD1 (6 bases). Trimming shortened V by 6 bases and J by 1 base, and 17 bases separated the two germline ends. CDR1 and CDR2 from the germline V gene are MNHEY and SVGEGT. The CDR3 extends over 16 amino acids. The CDR3 loop reads CASSPTRGEGTDTQYF. The CDR3 DNA reads TGTGCCAGCAGCCCGACCAGGGGTGAGGGCACAGATACGCAGTATTTT.

This clone was picked up a small number of times. The chain recombines TRBV11-2 with TRBJ1-1, with a weak D call TRBD1 (6 bases). Trimming shortened V by 5 bases and J by 1 base, and 20 bases separated the two germline ends. Germline V gene lookup returns CDR1 SGHAT and CDR2 FQNNGV. The CDR3 is 17 residues long. The CDR3 sequence is CASSPIRRRTENTEAFF. DNA for the CDR3: TGTGCCAGCAGCCCCATTAGGCGGCGGACAGAGAACACTGAAGCTTTCTTT.

The CDR3 is CASSYSVYFNTGELFF. The CDR3 nucleotides read TGTGCCAGCAGTTACTCGGTCTACTTTAACACCGGGGAGCTGTTTTTT. V usage is TRBV6-2 or TRBV6-3 and J usage is TRBJ2-2; D not certain. CDR3 size: 16 residues. Germline CDR1 MNHEY, CDR2 SVGEGT. V was pared by 0 bases and J by 2 bases, with 10 bases between.